The rows below give T cell receptor beta chains drawn from one sample of a study of read filtering for tumor transcriptome and immune sequencing. TCRdb re-called the reads with MiXCR, one entry per CDR3 protein. This table has 5,000 to 6,000 distinct CDR3 sequences, around 21% appearing once. The sample was a population of CD138-negative cells sorted from bone marrow. Every receptor here comes from a donor at least 40 years old with multiple myeloma. The CDR3 runs from the conserved cysteine through the conserved F or W. Each record gives: J gene, D gene, V gene, clone size, CDR3 protein, CDR3 DNA. The D gene is left open where the match is weak. Clone size, where shown, is once, few, many, or a class for clones that have expanded.

TRBJ2-1	TRBD2	TRBV7-9	medium-sized	CASMGSSGGNEQFF	TGTGCCAGCATGGGTTCTAGCGGGGGCAATGAGCAGTTCTTC
TRBJ2-3	-	TRBV5-1	many	CASSLDRAAPSSDTQYF	TGCGCCAGCAGCTTGGACAGGGCAGCACCTAGCTCAGATACGCAGTATTTT
TRBJ1-3	TRBD1	TRBV4-3	few	CASSLGTGGFGNTIYF	TGCGCCAGCAGCCTGGGGACAGGGGGCTTTGGAAACACCATATATTTT
TRBJ2-7	-	TRBV27	many	CASRRGTLDPSVNYEQYF	TGTGCCAGCCGACGGGGGACGCTGGACCCTTCTGTTAACTACGAGCAGTACTTC
TRBJ1-1	-	TRBV7-9	few	CTSSSGFYTANTGAFF	TGTACCAGCAGCTCCGGCTTCTATACCGCGAACACTGGAGCTTTCTTT
TRBJ2-3	-	TRBV11-1	many	CASSQRTVPNTDTQYF	TGTGCCAGCAGCCAGAGGACAGTCCCGAACACAGATACGCAGTATTTT
TRBJ2-7	TRBD2	TRBV4-1	medium-sized	CASSQGPTSFYEQYF	TGCGCCAGCAGCCAAGGGCCGACTAGCTTTTACGAGCAGTACTTC
TRBJ1-4	TRBD1	TRBV18	few	CASSPGQGEKLFF	TGTGCCAGCTCACCCGGACAGGGAGAAAAACTGTTTTTT
TRBJ1-3	-	TRBV7-2	-	CASSLDGAGNTIYF	TGTGCCAGCAGCTTAGACGGGGCTGGAAACACCATATATTTT
TRBJ2-3	-	TRBV6-2/TRBV6-3	many	CASSYSDPSLGTDTQYF	TGTGCCAGCAGTTACTCCGACCCCTCTCTGGGCACAGATACGCAGTATTTT
TRBJ2-5	-	TRBV5-5	-	CASSREWGAETQYF	TGTGCCAGCAGTCGTGAGTGGGGCGCAGAGACCCAGTACTTC
TRBJ1-1	-	TRBV10-3	many	CAISGLGGPNTEAFF	TGTGCCATCAGTGGTCTGGGGGGCCCGAACACTGAAGCTTTCTTT
TRBJ2-2	TRBD2	TRBV27	medium-sized	CASSFLAGVMTGELFF	TGTGCCAGCAGTTTCTTAGCGGGAGTTATGACCGGGGAGCTGTTTTTT
TRBJ2-2	TRBD2	TRBV12-3/TRBV12-4	many	CASSFRGLAGAGGELFF	TGTGCCAGCAGTTTTAGGGGACTAGCGGGAGCCGGCGGGGAGCTGTTTTTT
TRBJ2-5	-	TRBV30	medium-sized	CAWSVPGVETQYF	TGTGCCTGGAGTGTACCAGGTGTGGAGACCCAGTACTTC
TRBJ1-5	-	TRBV12-3/TRBV12-4	many	CASSLELGGFQPQHF	TGTGCCAGCAGTTTAGAGCTTGGAGGTTTTCAGCCCCAGCATTTT
TRBJ1-5	-	TRBV6-1	medium-sized	CASSETRMGIGQPQHF	TGTGCCAGCAGTGAAACTAGAATGGGGATAGGACAGCCCCAGCATTTT
TRBJ2-1	TRBD2	TRBV10-1	medium-sized	CASTPGTSGRELFF	TGCGCCAGCACTCCCGGGACTAGCGGGAGAGAGCTGTTCTTC
TRBJ2-3	-	TRBV28	many	CASSLLANTDTQYF	TGTGCCAGCAGTTTATTGGCCAACACAGATACGCAGTATTTT
TRBJ1-5	-	TRBV5-1	-	CASSPDTTNQPQHF	TGCGCCAGCAGCCCGGACACTACCAATCAGCCCCAGCATTTT
TRBJ2-2	-	TRBV7-3	medium-sized	CASSPGGSGELFF	TGTGCCAGCAGCCCTGGAGGGTCCGGGGAGCTGTTTTTT
TRBJ2-1	-	TRBV20-1	medium-sized	CSARVLALELQVNEQFF	TGCAGTGCTAGAGTCCTAGCCCTCGAGCTCCAAGTCAATGAGCAGTTCTTC
TRBJ2-5	TRBD2	TRBV10-3	many	CATGRSGSDQETQYF	TGTGCCACCGGGAGGAGCGGGAGTGATCAAGAGACCCAGTACTTC
TRBJ2-7	TRBD1	TRBV5-1	many	CASRSPGQAYEQYF	TGCGCCAGCAGGTCTCCGGGACAGGCCTACGAGCAGTACTTC
TRBJ2-1	TRBD2	TRBV20-1	medium-sized	CSATITSDPYNEQFF	TGCAGTGCTACAATTACTAGCGACCCCTACAATGAGCAGTTCTTC
TRBJ2-2	-	TRBV18	many	CASSPSNTGELFF	TGTGCCAGCTCACCATCGAACACCGGGGAGCTGTTTTTT
TRBJ2-3	-	TRBV6-6	medium-sized	CASSYSSKPGDTQYF	TGTGCCAGCAGTTACTCCTCGAAACCAGGAGATACGCAGTATTTT
TRBJ2-7	TRBD1	TRBV6-5	-	CASTRQGMTNEQYF	TGTGCCAGCACCCGACAGGGGATGACCAACGAGCAGTACTTC
TRBJ2-7	TRBD2	TRBV29-1	medium-sized	CSVEMGGRWQYF	TGCAGCGTTGAAATGGGGGGGAGGTGGCAGTACTTC
TRBJ1-1	TRBD1	TRBV12-3/TRBV12-4	medium-sized	CASRTGGQGTEAFF	TGTGCCAGCAGGACAGGGGGCCAGGGCACTGAAGCTTTCTTT
TRBJ2-7	TRBD2	TRBV11-2	once	CASSEVSGRYEQYF	TGTGCCAGCAGCGAGGTTAGCGGGAGATACGAGCAGTACTTC
TRBJ2-1	TRBD1	TRBV7-3	-	CAITSGLRTGQLGEQFF	TGTGCCATCACCTCAGGGCTTCGGACAGGCCAACTAGGTGAGCAGTTCTTC
TRBJ2-1	-	TRBV6-6	-	CASSPRDGQTNNEQFF	TGTGCCAGCAGTCCTCGAGACGGACAGACTAACAATGAGCAGTTCTTC
TRBJ1-1	-	TRBV7-9	medium-sized	CASSLGTLVTEAFF	TGTGCCAGCAGCTTAGGCACCCTTGTGACTGAAGCTTTCTTT
TRBJ2-1	TRBD2	TRBV4-3	medium-sized	CASSRAGGSSYNEQFF	TGCGCCAGCAGCCGCGCGGGAGGAAGCTCCTACAATGAGCAGTTCTTC
TRBJ2-7	-	TRBV20-1	many	CSASDYEQYF	TGCAGTGCTAGCGATTACGAGCAGTACTTC
TRBJ2-7	TRBD2	TRBV20-1	-	CSAFRPGTSGYEQYF	TGCAGTGCTTTCAGGCCAGGGACTAGCGGCTACGAGCAGTACTTC
TRBJ2-3	-	TRBV3-1	-	CASSQDHVPADTQYF	TGTGCCAGCAGCCAAGATCACGTTCCGGCAGATACGCAGTATTTT
TRBJ2-2	-	TRBV5-4	many	CASSSASARNTGELFF	TGTGCCAGCAGTTCCGCTAGCGCAAGGAACACCGGGGAGCTGTTTTTT
TRBJ2-2	TRBD2	TRBV4-2	medium-sized	CASSQEASGSGELFF	TGTGCCAGCAGCCAAGAAGCTAGCGGGAGCGGGGAGCTGTTTTTT
TRBJ2-1	-	TRBV29-1	medium-sized	CSVERGRGGEQFF	TGCAGCGTTGAACGCGGGAGAGGGGGTGAGCAGTTCTTC
TRBJ1-2	-	TRBV7-9	medium-sized	CASSLALPYGYTF	TGTGCCAGCAGCTTAGCGCTTCCCTATGGCTACACCTTC
TRBJ2-3	TRBD2	TRBV27	medium-sized	CASSPLAGEVRTDTQYF	TGTGCCAGCAGTCCACTAGCGGGAGAGGTGCGAACAGATACGCAGTATTTT
TRBJ1-1	-	TRBV13	-	CASSSRAGAEAFF	TGTGCCAGCAGCTCCAGGGCAGGGGCTGAAGCTTTCTTT
TRBJ1-1	-	TRBV5-1	many	CASSPGDSTGEAFF	TGCGCCAGCAGCCCAGGAGATTCTACGGGGGAAGCTTTCTTT
TRBJ2-1	-	TRBV20-1	-	CSARCGGNNEQSF	TGCAGTGCTAGATGCGGTGGAAACAATGAGCAGTCCTTC
TRBJ2-3	-	TRBV4-1	few	CASSQDPLPAAIDTQYF	TGCGCCAGCAGCCAAGACCCCCTCCCAGCGGCCATAGATACGCAGTATTTT
TRBJ2-1	TRBD2	TRBV20-1	-	CSLPGISAGRSNEQFF	TGCAGCCTGCCTGGGATCTCTGCCGGGAGGAGCAATGAGCAGTTCTTC
TRBJ2-1	TRBD2	TRBV12-3/TRBV12-4	-	CASSSTSGRFYDEQSF	TGTGCCAGCAGTTCCACTAGCGGGAGGTTCTACGATGAGCAGTCCTTC
TRBJ1-1	-	TRBV27	many	CASSFSANTEAFF	TGTGCCAGCAGTTTTTCAGCGAACACTGAAGCTTTCTTT
TRBJ2-2	-	TRBV15	medium-sized	CATSRDLDTGELFF	TGTGCCACCAGCAGAGATTTAGACACCGGGGAGCTGTTTTTT
TRBJ2-2	-	TRBV6-2/TRBV6-3	medium-sized	CASSWNGSPGELFF	TGTGCCAGCAGTTGGAACGGGAGTCCCGGGGAGCTGTTTTTT